These 10 T cell receptor beta chains came from one sample sequenced in a study of patients and donors after allogeneic stem cell transplantation. TCRdb re-called the RT-PCR reads through MiXCR, storing one row per CDR3 protein. The table includes about 960,000 distinct CDR3 sequences, approximately 19% detected once. The sequenced sample consisted of blood, either unsorted or a sorted T cell fraction (not recorded which). The receptors stem from a human donor who was either an allogeneic HSCT recipient or a stem cell or donor lymphocyte infusion donor (not recorded which). It is not recorded whose cells these are; they may come from a transplant donor.

This clonotype turned up a few times. This chain joins TRBV7-6 and TRBJ2-1; D not certain. Per germline, CDR1 SGHVS and CDR2 FNYEAQ. CDR3 size: 12 residues. V gave up 3 bases and J gave up 8 bases, with 8 bases separating them. CDR3 in DNA: TGTGCCAGCAGCTTTGGGCGGCATGAGCAGTTCTTC. Translation gives CASSFGRHEQFF.

This CDR3 reads CASKRYFPYEQYF. The CDR3 nucleotides are TGTGCCAGCAAAAGATATTTTCCCTACGAGCAGTACTTC. This chain links TRBV6-1 with TRBJ2-7; D gene ambiguous. V dropped 7 bases and J dropped 2 bases, with 12 bases sitting between them. There are 13 residues in the CDR3. CDR1 is MNHNS, CDR2 SASEGT, per germline.

The gene calls are TRBV12-3 or TRBV12-4 and TRBJ2-2; 13 positions agree with TRBD2. The CDR3 contains 18 residues. The V segment lost 5 bases and the J segment 7 bases; nucleotides outside the gene matches: 13. In nucleotides, the CDR3 is TGTGCCAGCAGTCAACCGACACTAGCGGGAGGGCTGGACGGGGAGCTGTTTTTT. Translating it yields CASSQPTLAGGLDGELFF.

The rearrangement joins TRBV20-1 to TRBJ2-5, with D perhaps TRBD2 (6 bases). The CDR3 covers 14 residues. Trimming shortened V by 6 bases and J by 3 bases, and 17 bases separated the two germline ends. In germline, CDR1 is DFQATT, CDR2 SNEGSKA (reference sequence). CDR3 sequence reads: CSAPRDLREETQYF. The CDR3 DNA reads TGCAGTGCCCCAAGGGACTTGAGAGAAGAGACCCAGTACTTC.

This clonotype has a handful of counts. This chain links TRBV29-1 with TRBJ1-2; D is perhaps TRBD1 (6 bases). Germline lookup yields CDR1 SQVTM and CDR2 ANQGSEA. V lost 4 bases and J 8 bases, leaving 17 bases between the germline ends. This CDR3 is 13 amino acids long. The CDR3 is CSVVGGGAEGYTF. CDR3 DNA: TGCAGCGTTGTCGGAGGGGGGGCGGAGGGCTACACCTTC.

The chain uses TRBV29-1 and TRBJ2-3; 8 nucleotides agree with TRBD2. The CDR3 runs 16 residues. V lost 0 bases and J lost 4; bases outside the gene matches: 9. CDR1 and CDR2 from the germline V gene are SQVTM and ANQGSEA. The CDR3: CSVEDRQRESADTQYF. The CDR3 DNA follows: TGCAGCGTTGAAGATCGCCAGCGGGAGTCGGCAGATACGCAGTATTTT.

This clonotype was counted many times. The gene calls are TRBV18 and TRBJ2-1; no definite D call. The CDR3 has 12 residues. Trimming removed 6 bases from V and 8 bases from J, with 11 bases in between. Per the germline V gene, CDR1 is KGHSH and CDR2 is LQKENI. The CDR3 DNA follows: TGTGCCAGCTCCCACGGTGGGGATGAGCAGTTCTTC. Its protein is CASSHGGDEQFF.

This clonotype was detected a few times. The J gene is TRBJ2-5, the V gene TRBV2; weak D call: TRBD2 (6 bases). CDR1 and CDR2 from the germline V gene are SNHLY and FYNNEI. This CDR3 comprises 16 residues. Trimming took 2 bases from V and 3 from J, leaving 16 bases between them. The CDR3, as DNA: TGTGCCAGCAGTGAACCTCAGGGACTGGGGGAAGAGACCCAGTACTTC. It is translated as CASSEPQGLGEETQYF.

This clonotype turned up a few times. The chain joins TRBV3-1 to TRBJ2-1, with 8 bases fitting TRBD2. Germline CDR1 reads LGHDT; CDR2 reads YNNKEL (reference sequence). V lost 0 bases, J lost 4 bases, and 5 bases stayed unmatched. This CDR3 region has 16 residues. CDR3 sequence: CASSQEGGGTYNEQFF. The CDR3 bases are TGTGCCAGCAGCCAAGAGGGCGGGGGGACATACAATGAGCAGTTCTTC.

The V and J genes are TRBV20-1 and TRBJ2-7; 13 bases fit TRBD2. The CDR3 runs 16 residues. Germline CDR1 reads DFQATT; CDR2 reads SNEGSKA (reference sequence). V dropped 0 bases and J dropped 1; count of bases not matched to a gene: 3. CDR3 loop: CSARDRLAGGSYEQYF. CDR3 nucleotides: TGCAGTGCTAGAGATCGACTAGCGGGGGGTTCCTACGAGCAGTACTTC.